The 22 T cell receptor beta chains reported below all come from one sample, sequenced in a study of blood T cell repertoires in COVID-19 (dated by TCRdb to 2020 to 2021). Library prep was done by the immunoSEQ multiplex PCR assay. TCRdb mirrors the immuneACCESS table, restricted to in-frame sequences. Some clones are absent from its copies; in checked studies, under half trace to an unresolved V gene, and the reason for the others is unknown. The sample data list approximately 350,000 clones, and approximately 86% of these were observed just once. Around 7.4% of the sample goes to the ten largest clones. Sequenced input: peripheral blood. The receptors originated from a woman aged 60-75 years with COVID-19, enrolled during active disease.

This chain uses TRBV6-1 with TRBJ1-1, with D possibly TRBD1 on 6 matching bases. V lost 3 bases to trimming and J lost 3 bases, with 14 bases between them. CDR1 and CDR2 (germline): MNHNS, SASEGT. CDR3 size: 15 residues. CDR3 region: CASSDRGLPDTEAFF. Here the CDR3 DNA reads TGTGCCAGCAGTGACAGGGGCCTCCCCGACACTGAAGCTTTCTTT.

The rearrangement links TRBV7-9 to TRBJ1-2, with 7 nucleotides matching TRBD1. The CDR3 is 14 amino acids. Germline CDR1 is SEHNR and CDR2 is FQNEAQ (reference sequence). Trimming cost V 2 bases and J 4 bases; bases outside gene matches: 4. This chain's CDR3 is CASSLTGAGYGYTF. The CDR3 region has the DNA TGTGCCAGCAGCTTAACAGGGGCGGGCTATGGCTACACCTTC.

V is TRBV11-2 and J is TRBJ1-2, with D unclear. Trimming left V 0 bases short and J 4 bases short, with 12 bases between. Germline CDR1 reads SGHAT; CDR2 reads FQNNGV. CDR3 length: 15 residues. The CDR3 nucleotides read TGTGCCAGCAGCTTAGATCTTTCAAGCCCCTATGGCTACACCTTC. Translated, it gives CASSLDLSSPYGYTF.

This clone was counted only a few times. This chain joins TRBV10-1 and TRBJ1-1; perhaps TRBD1 as D (5 bases). Trimming left V 8 bases short and J 1 base short, with 11 bases between. The CDR3 consists of 13 residues. The germline CDR1 and CDR2 sequences are WNHNN and SYGVQD (reference sequence). The chain's CDR3 is CASPGQGNTEAFF. The CDR3 DNA is TGCGCCAGCCCCGGGCAGGGGAACACTGAAGCTTTCTTT.

The chain combines TRBV3-1 (or the pseudogene TRBV3-2) with TRBJ2-7, with TRBD1 identical over 9 bases. Unmatched junction bases numbered 7, after V lost 1 base and J lost 12 bases. Germline lookup yields CDR1 LGHDT and CDR2 YNNKEL (reference sequence). The CDR3 contains 13 residues. The CDR3 region is CASSQGDRDRRYF. In nucleotides, the CDR3 is TGTGCCAGCAGCCAAGGGGACAGGGATAGGAGGTACTTC.

CDR3 region: CASSSATSGGAGETQYF. The CDR3 DNA reads TGTGCCAGCAGTTCGGCGACTAGCGGGGGGGCCGGGGAGACCCAGTACTTC. The rearrangement uses TRBV28 and TRBJ2-5; 14 positions match TRBD2. Germline V lookup: CDR1 MDHEN, CDR2 SYDVKM. J lost 5 bases, V lost 4 bases, and 9 bases had no gene match. The length of the CDR3 is 17 residues.

This chain uses TRBV7-3 with TRBJ2-1; no reliable D call. Deletions cut 2 bases from V and 4 bases from J, with 12 bases between. The germline CDR1 and CDR2 sequences are SGHTA and FQGTGA. The CDR3 covers 15 residues. Here the CDR3 reads CASSLLQVVYNEQFF. The CDR3 DNA follows: TGTGCCAGCAGCTTATTGCAGGTTGTATACAATGAGCAGTTCTTC.

J is TRBJ1-2 and V is TRBV7-3, with 8 bases fitting TRBD1. This CDR3 has 17 residues. Germline V CDR1 and CDR2: SGHTA, FQGTGA. Trimming removed 0 bases from V and 6 bases from J; junction bases left unmatched: 12. The CDR3 region is CASSLTLGDRGFDGYTF. The CDR3, as DNA: TGTGCCAGCAGCTTAACGCTGGGAGACAGGGGATTTGATGGCTACACCTTC.

The chain recombines TRBV30 with TRBJ1-2, with 7 positions matching TRBD1. CDR3 size: 14 residues. Germline V gene lookup returns CDR1 GTSNPN and CDR2 SVGIG (reference sequence). V lost 7 bases, J lost 2 bases, and 10 bases stayed unmatched. The CDR3 region is CAYLSGTENYGYTF. The CDR3 nucleotides are TGTGCCTACCTCTCCGGGACAGAAAACTATGGCTACACCTTC.

This CDR3 is CASSPPGQGHKLFF. As DNA, the CDR3 is TGCGCCAGCAGTCCCCCCGGACAGGGTCACAAACTGTTTTTT. This sequence joins TRBV23-1 and TRBJ1-4; TRBD1 aligns across 8 bases. TRBV23-1 is sorted into the ORF group, with uncertain function. This CDR3 region has 14 residues. The J segment lost 11 bases and the V segment lost 4 bases, leaving 9 bases of the junction unmatched.

The rearrangement joins TRBV2 to TRBJ1-2; TRBD1 might be the D (5 bases). The CDR3 runs to 12 residues. Trimming removed 8 bases from V and 8 bases from J, with 15 bases in between. Germline lookup yields CDR1 SNHLY and CDR2 FYNNEI. CDR3 nucleotide sequence: TGTGCCAGCGGCGACAGCCCTTTGGGCTACACCTTC. It yields the protein CASGDSPLGYTF.

The rearrangement links TRBV5-1 to TRBJ1-2, with D possibly TRBD1 on 5 matching bases. The germline V gene encodes CDR1 SGHRS and CDR2 YFSETQ. Trimming removed 4 bases at V and 5 bases at J, with 18 bases between. The CDR3 spans 15 residues. CDR3 nucleotides: TGCGCCAGCAGCATCCTCGGGGGGGTAGCTTATGGCTACACCTTC. It encodes CASSILGGVAYGYTF.

The J gene is TRBJ1-2, the V gene TRBV29-1; TRBD1 agrees at 7 bases. Germline CDR1 and CDR2: SQVTM and ANQGSEA. The V and J ends lost 7 bases and 5 bases, in that order; junction bases with no gene match: 7. CDR3 length: 12 residues. CDR3 sequence: CSGAEGAYGYTF. The CDR3, as DNA: TGCAGCGGGGCGGAGGGGGCTTATGGCTACACCTTC.

The chain joins TRBV30 to TRBJ1-2; maybe TRBD1 (6 bases). Trimming left V 6 bases short and J 7 bases short, with 27 bases between. This CDR3 has 16 amino acids. Looked up from germline, CDR1 is GTSNPN and CDR2 is SVGIG (reference sequence). The CDR3 spells CACRERSQGRRPGYTF. The DNA of the CDR3 is TGTGCCTGTCGGGAAAGGTCACAGGGACGACGTCCTGGCTACACCTTC.

CDR3 residues: CASSLGTGPYNEQFF. The CDR3 DNA is TGTGCCAGCAGCCTCGGGACAGGGCCGTACAATGAGCAGTTCTTC. The chain is built from TRBV7-6 and TRBJ2-1, with 9 bases identical to TRBD1. CDR3 length: 15 amino acids. Germline trimming cut 5 bases from V and 4 bases from J; bases unmatched to any gene: 6. Germline CDR1 and CDR2: SGHVS and FNYEAQ.

The rearrangement links TRBV19 to TRBJ2-3, with 7 bases matching TRBD1. CDR1 and CDR2 from the germline V gene are LNHDA and SQIVND (reference sequence). J lost 4 bases, V lost 9 bases, and 22 bases had no gene match. This CDR3 spans 18 amino acids. The CDR3 DNA reads as TGTGCCAGCAAGGGGACAGCTGGGACACAGCCGCTCCCAGATACGCAGTATTTT. It encodes CASKGTAGTQPLPDTQYF.

This clone is a singleton in its sample. The rearrangement links TRBV7-3 to TRBJ1-6; possibly TRBD1 for D (5 bases). V lost 1 base and J lost 7, with 14 bases in between. This CDR3 is built from 16 residues. The germline V gene has CDR1 SGHTA and CDR2 FQGTGA. DNA for the CDR3: TGTGCCAGCAGCTTAAGACCCCCAGGGTTGAATTCACCCCTCCACTTT. As protein: CASSLRPPGLNSPLHF.

This clone was picked up one time. The chain carries TRBV4-1 and TRBJ1-4; D remains ambiguous. V lost 3 bases and J 8 bases, leaving 16 bases between the germline ends. CDR3 length: 15 residues. Germline values: CDR1 MGHRA, CDR2 YSYEKL. The DNA of the CDR3 is TGCGCCAGCAGCCACGAGGCGGGCATAGAGGAAAAACTGTTTTTT. Translation: CASSHEAGIEEKLFF.

CDR3 coding DNA: TGTGCCAGCAGTGAATTAGGGCGGGGGGTCGATAAGGATACGCAGTATTTT. Its translation is CASSELGRGVDKDTQYF. The V gene is TRBV25-1, the J gene TRBJ2-3; TRBD2 matches 8 bases. The J segment lost 6 bases and the V segment lost 1 base, leaving 12 bases of the junction unmatched. There are 17 residues in the CDR3. Germline V CDR1 and CDR2: MGHDK, SYGVNS.

The gene calls are TRBV25-1 and TRBJ1-2, with D perhaps matching TRBD1 (6 bases). The germline V gene has CDR1 MGHDK and CDR2 SYGVNS. This CDR3 spans 14 amino acids. The germline V and J ends were trimmed by 3 bases and 8 bases, with 16 bases remaining between them. This CDR3 is CASSETGRRRGYTF. In DNA, the CDR3 is TGTGCCAGCAGTGAGACAGGCCGTCGTCGGGGCTACACCTTC.

The J gene is TRBJ2-5, the V gene TRBV9, with 7 bases aligning to TRBD2. Germline V CDR1 and CDR2: SGDLS, YYNGEE. CDR3 length equals 15 residues. V gave up 3 bases and J gave up 5 bases; unmatched junction bases: 10. The CDR3 nucleotides are TGTGCCAGCAGCGGGAGCGGGGCTAGCGGCGAGACCCAGTACTTC. Translation gives CASSGSGASGETQYF.

V and J are TRBV3-1 (or the pseudogene TRBV3-2) and TRBJ1-3; 9 positions agree with TRBD1. The CDR3 covers 17 residues. V was clipped by 2 bases and J by 4 bases; unmatched bases: 9. The germline CDR1 and CDR2 sequences are LGHDT and YNNKEL (reference sequence). CDR3: CASSQRYRGRRGNTIYF. The DNA of the CDR3 is TGTGCCAGCAGCCAAAGGTACAGGGGGCGCCGAGGAAACACCATATATTTT.